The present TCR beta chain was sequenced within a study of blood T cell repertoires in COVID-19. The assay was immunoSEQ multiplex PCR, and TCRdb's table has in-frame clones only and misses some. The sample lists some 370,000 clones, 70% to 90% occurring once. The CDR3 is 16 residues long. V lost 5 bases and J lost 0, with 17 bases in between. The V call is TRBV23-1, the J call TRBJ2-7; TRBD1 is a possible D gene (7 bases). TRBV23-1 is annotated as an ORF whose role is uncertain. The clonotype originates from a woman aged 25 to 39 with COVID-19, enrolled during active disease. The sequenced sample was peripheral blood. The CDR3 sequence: CASSKGSGGNSYEQYF. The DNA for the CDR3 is TGCGCCAGCAGTAAAGGATCAGGGGGGAACTCCTACGAGCAGTACTTC.